Each of the 6 T cell receptor beta chains below was sequenced from the same sample in a study of T cell responses to AZD1222 COVID-19 vaccine. Profiling relied on immunoSEQ multiplex PCR, and the TCRdb table lists in-frame clones only, not all of them. The sample records some 190,000 clones, nearly 95% being singletons. The material was peripheral blood, obtained 28 days after the second AZD1222 dose. These receptors all stem from an adult who received the AZD1222 COVID-19 vaccine.

The chain combines TRBV5-5 with TRBJ2-7; D remains ambiguous. Germline CDR1 and CDR2: SGHKS and YYEKEE (reference sequence). The CDR3 spans 14 residues. The V end was cut by 3 bases, the J end by 2 bases, with 12 bases between. The CDR3 protein is CASSSAVGAYEQYF. In DNA form, the CDR3 reads TGTGCCAGCAGCTCGGCAGTCGGTGCCTACGAGCAGTACTTC.

The chain recombines TRBV28 with TRBJ2-7; D remains unclear. Looked up from germline, CDR1 is MDHEN and CDR2 is SYDVKM. Trimming removed 2 bases at V and 3 bases at J, with 11 bases between. The CDR3 spans 14 residues. The CDR3 DNA reads as TGTGCCAGCAGTTTACGGCAGGCAGGCTACGAGCAGTACTTC. Translation: CASSLRQAGYEQYF.

The J gene is TRBJ2-1, the V gene TRBV4-3; TRBD2 aligns across 13 bases. The V segment lost 3 bases and the J segment 6 bases; nucleotides outside the gene matches: 8. Germline V gives CDR1 LGHNA, CDR2 YSLEER. The CDR3 extends over 17 amino acids. The CDR3 loop reads CASSQPTSGGGTNEQFF. The CDR3 bases are TGCGCCAGCAGCCAGCCCACTAGCGGGGGGGGTACCAATGAGCAGTTCTTC.

The chain uses TRBV7-9 and TRBJ1-4, with 7 positions matching TRBD1. CDR3 length: 14 amino acids. Germline V CDR1 and CDR2: SEHNR, FQNEAQ (reference sequence). Germline trimming cut 3 bases from V and 8 bases from J; bases unmatched to any gene: 6. CDR3 region: CASSLRQGGEKLFF. The CDR3 DNA sequence: TGTGCCAGCAGCTTGCGACAGGGAGGGGAAAAACTGTTTTTT.

The chain combines TRBV18 with TRBJ2-5, with D possibly matching TRBD1 (5 bases). Trimming took 4 bases from V and 5 from J, leaving 14 bases between them. CDR3 length: 14 amino acids. The V gene's germline CDR1 is KGHSH and CDR2 LQKENI. The CDR3 protein is CASSLGVAEETQYF. CDR3 sequence (DNA): TGTGCCAGCTCACTAGGGGTCGCGGAGGAGACCCAGTACTTC.

The chain couples TRBV11-2 to TRBJ2-3, with D possibly matching TRBD1 (5 bases). The CDR3 is 15 amino acids. V lost 3 bases, J lost 3 bases, and 13 bases lay in between. Germline CDR1 SGHAT, CDR2 FQNNGV. The CDR3 coding sequence is TGTGCCAGCAGCTTCAACAGGAATCCAACAGATACGCAGTATTTT. This sequence encodes CASSFNRNPTDTQYF.